This T cell receptor (beta chain) was captured in a study of graft-versus-host responses after intestinal transplantation. At the level of the study: Recipients got multivisceral, liver-intestinal, or isolated intestinal transplants. All of the recipients had induction that used anti-thymocyte globulin, then tacrolimus and steroids for about 3 years.

Germline V gene sequence: CDR1 KGHSH, CDR2 LQKENI. This CDR3 region has 14 residues. V dropped 3 bases and J dropped 7; count of bases not matched to a gene: 5. Data came from immunoSEQ multiplex PCR; TCRdb stores just in-frame clones and leaves some out. The sample records tens of thousands of clones, around 92% being singletons. Whole-study results and caveats: There were GvH clones found in recipient marrow, and some of them appeared first in ileum or blood. Some patients had graft-donor T cell macrochimerism. In their allografts, the ratios of graft-versus-host to host-versus-graft T cell clones were high.

As to this clone: Its antigen is unknown.

This TCR came from a human donor who was the organ donor for an intestinal transplant. Here the sequenced sample was unstimulated CD4+ T cells sorted from spleen or lymph node cells, taken before transplant. The chain has TRBV18 and TRBJ1-5; 8 bases are a match to TRBD1. In DNA form, the CDR3 reads TGTGCCAGCTCACCCCAGGGGGCCGGGCAGCCCCAGCATTTT. Protein sequence: CASSPQGAGQPQHF. The full variable domain, rest sourced from reference TRBV18 and TRBJ1-5, is NAGVMQNPRHLVRRRGQEARLRCSPMKGHSHVYWYRQLPEEGLKFMVYLQKENIIDESGMPKERFSAEFPKEGPSILRIQQVVRGDSAAYFCASSPQGAGQPQHFGDGTRLSIL.